The sequence of this TCR beta chain was determined in a study of T cells of healthy individuals. The germline CDR1 and CDR2 sequences are LGHDT and YNNKEL (reference sequence). With 5 bases removed from V and 0 bases from J, the gap between germline ends came to 10 bases. This CDR3 comprises 14 residues. This clonotype was observed many times. TCRdb re-derived calls from the 5' RACE reads in MiXCR, one entry per CDR3 protein. In the table there are tens of thousands of distinct CDR3 sequences, 15% to 20% of which are singletons. This TCR derives from a human donor in good health. This chain joins TRBV3-1 and TRBJ1-2, with a tentative D call TRBD1 (5 bases). CDR3 nucleotides: TGTGCCAGCAGCGGGACTACCGCTAACTATGGCTACACCTTC. As protein: CASSGTTANYGYTF.